Listed below are T cell receptor beta chains from one sample, sequenced in a study of PD-L1 blockade in urothelial cancer. Assay: immunoSEQ multiplex PCR; the TCRdb copy retains only in-frame clones and omits some. The repertoire consists of 42,000 or so clones, with about four fifths occurring once and the leading ten covering approximately 13%. The sequencing used PBMCs, collected around atezolizumab (anti-PD-L1) treatment. These receptors all come from a man aged 60 to 69 with urothelial cancer. Each CDR3 is given with its conserved first and last residue. A D gene is named only where the DNA matches it firmly. Size values are once, few and many counts, or a class for expanded clones, and some rows have none.

size,V,D,J,DNA,CDR3
-,TRBV9,-,TRBJ1-5,TGTGCCAGCAGCGTAGTAGCTGGCAGCCCCAATCAGCCCCAGCATTTT,CASSVVAGSPNQPQHF
-,TRBV4-3,-,TRBJ2-1,TGCGCCAGCAGCCAGGGGGCCTCGGGTGAGCAGTTCTTC,CASSQGASGEQFF
-,TRBV28,TRBD2,TRBJ2-1,TGTGCCAGCACCCAGACTAGCGGGCGAGACAATGAGCAGTTCTTC,CASTQTSGRDNEQFF
few,TRBV5-4,-,TRBJ2-1,TGTGCCAGCAGCTGGAGGTTAGTTAGACATGAGCAGTTCTTC,CASSWRLVRHEQFF
-,TRBV19,TRBD2,TRBJ2-3,TGTGCCAGTACCTTCGGGACTAGCGGGAGCACAGATACGCAGTATTTT,CASTFGTSGSTDTQYF
-,TRBV12-5,TRBD1,TRBJ1-1,TGTGCTAGTGGTTTAGCTGCAGGGGGCACTGAAGCTTTCTTT,CASGLAAGGTEAFF
-,TRBV28,-,TRBJ2-6,TGTGCCAGCAGATTGGGACTGACTGGTGGGGCCAACGTCCTGACTTTC,CASRLGLTGGANVLTF
-,TRBV2,-,TRBJ1-5,TGTGCCAGCACTGTTCAACAGGGCCGGAGTCAGCCCCAGCATTTT,CASTVQQGRSQPQHF
-,TRBV29-1,-,TRBJ1-1,TGCAGCGTTGAAGGCCATGAGGCGGCTACTGAAGCTTTCTTT,CSVEGHEAATEAFF
-,TRBV13,-,TRBJ1-2,TGTGCCAGCAGGGTGGGAGGGGATCTTAACTATGGCTACACCTTC,CASRVGGDLNYGYTF
-,TRBV10-3,-,TRBJ2-7,TGTGCCATCAGTGTGGACAGGGCGGGGGGGGAGCAGTACTTC,CAISVDRAGGEQYF
-,TRBV28,TRBD2,TRBJ2-3,TGTGCCAGCAGTTCGACTAGCGGGAGGGCCAGGAGGAGGGATACGCAGTATTTT,CASSSTSGRARRRDTQYF
-,TRBV5-6,-,TRBJ1-1,TGTGCCAGCAGCTCCGGGATCTCCGCTTTCTTT,CASSSGISAFF
-,TRBV6-5,TRBD1,TRBJ1-4,TGTGCCAGCAGGACAGGGGCAACTAATGAAAAACTGTTTTTT,CASRTGATNEKLFF
-,TRBV2,TRBD1,TRBJ1-2,TGTGCCAGCAGTGAATGGCAGGGGGAGACGGGCTACACCTTC,CASSEWQGETGYTF
-,TRBV11-3,-,TRBJ2-1,TGTGCCAGCAGCTTAGGGATGGCGGGGGCGAGTGAGCAGTTCTTC,CASSLGMAGASEQFF
-,TRBV7-9,TRBD2,TRBJ2-1,TGTGCCAGCAGCTTTTCCACCCACCAGCGGGGCAGGTACAATGAGCAGTTCTTC,CASSFSTHQRGRYNEQFF
-,TRBV9,TRBD2,TRBJ2-7,TGTGCCAGCAGCGTCGGAGGACTAGCGGGGGACGAGCAGTACTTC,CASSVGGLAGDEQYF
-,TRBV7-9,-,TRBJ2-7,TGTGCCAGCAGCTTCAGCGGAGTTCCCGAGCAGTACTTC,CASSFSGVPEQYF
-,TRBV7-9,-,TRBJ1-6,TGTGCCAGCGGGAGGGGGGCAGGCAATTCACCCCTCCACTTT,CASGRGAGNSPLHF
-,TRBV28,TRBD2,TRBJ2-7,TGTGCCAGTGGGACTACGGCCTACGAGCAGTACTTC,CASGTTAYEQYF
few,TRBV7-2,-,TRBJ2-1,TGTGCCAGCGGGGCGTTTGGGAATGAGCAGTTCTTC,CASGAFGNEQFF
-,TRBV5-5,TRBD1,TRBJ1-1,TGTGCCAGCAGCTCCACAGGGGGCACTGAAGCTTTCTTT,CASSSTGGTEAFF
-,TRBV28,TRBD1,TRBJ1-2,TGTGCCAGCAGTTTCAGGGACAGGGGGATACAGGGCTACACCTTC,CASSFRDRGIQGYTF